The rows below give T cell receptor beta chains drawn from one sample of a study of CD8+ T cells in alopecia areata. Clones were sequenced by immunoSEQ multiplex PCR, and TCRdb holds only the in-frame ones, with some missing. The table records roughly 60,000 clones, 44% of them present only once. The specimen was NKG2D-low CD8+ T cells sorted from blood. These receptors were collected from a human donor with alopecia areata. CDR3s include the opening cysteine and the closing phenylalanine or tryptophan. Each record gives: D gene, clone size, J gene, V gene, CDR3 protein, CDR3 DNA. D genes are given only for firm matches. Where a row states a size, it is once, few, many or the class of an expanded clone; other rows omit it.

d_call: -
clone_size: once
j_call: TRBJ1-1
v_call: TRBV7-2
cdr3_aa: CASSGTGWGAFF
cdr3_nt: TGTGCCAGCAGCGGAACAGGGTGGGGAGCTTTCTTT

d_call: TRBD1
clone_size: few
j_call: TRBJ2-5
v_call: TRBV7-9
cdr3_aa: CASSLVRDSQETQYF
cdr3_nt: TGTGCCAGCAGCTTAGTCCGGGACAGTCAAGAGACCCAGTACTTC

d_call: -
clone_size: few
j_call: TRBJ1-2
v_call: TRBV29-1
cdr3_aa: CSVERGIGYTF
cdr3_nt: TGCAGCGTCGAGAGAGGGATTGGCTACACCTTC

d_call: -
clone_size: few
j_call: TRBJ1-5
v_call: TRBV28
cdr3_aa: CASSVVRNQPQHF
cdr3_nt: TGTGCCAGCTCCGTTGTCAGGAATCAGCCCCAGCATTTT

d_call: TRBD2
clone_size: -
j_call: TRBJ2-7
v_call: TRBV30
cdr3_aa: CAWSPTSGSYEQYF
cdr3_nt: TGTGCCTGGAGTCCGACTAGCGGGAGCTACGAGCAGTACTTC

d_call: -
clone_size: -
j_call: TRBJ2-7
v_call: TRBV2
cdr3_aa: CASSGGTYEQYF
cdr3_nt: TGTGCCAGCAGTGGGGGAACCTACGAGCAGTACTTC

d_call: -
clone_size: -
j_call: TRBJ2-1
v_call: TRBV5-4
cdr3_aa: CASSPQADGNEQFF
cdr3_nt: TGTGCCAGCAGCCCCCAGGCGGACGGGAATGAGCAGTTCTTC

d_call: -
clone_size: -
j_call: TRBJ2-6
v_call: TRBV7-8
cdr3_aa: CASSSTGAGFSSGANVLTF
cdr3_nt: TGTGCCAGCAGCTCAACGGGAGCAGGCTTTTCATCTGGGGCCAACGTCCTGACTTTC

d_call: -
clone_size: many
j_call: TRBJ2-2
v_call: TRBV19
cdr3_aa: CASSDRPAGELFF
cdr3_nt: TGTGCCAGTAGTGACCGTCCGGCCGGGGAGCTGTTTTTT

d_call: -
clone_size: -
j_call: TRBJ1-2
v_call: TRBV27
cdr3_aa: CASSLSRDDYGYTF
cdr3_nt: TGTGCCAGCAGTTTATCTAGGGACGACTATGGCTACACCTTC

d_call: -
clone_size: -
j_call: TRBJ2-3
v_call: TRBV13
cdr3_aa: CASSLVSDTQYF
cdr3_nt: TGTGCCAGCAGCTTAGTGTCAGATACGCAGTATTTT

d_call: TRBD2
clone_size: -
j_call: TRBJ2-1
v_call: TRBV19
cdr3_aa: CASSMISGSYNEQFF
cdr3_nt: TGTGCCAGTAGTATGATTAGCGGGTCTTACAATGAGCAGTTCTTC

d_call: TRBD1
clone_size: -
j_call: TRBJ2-7
v_call: TRBV20-1
cdr3_aa: CSGGQGYEQYF
cdr3_nt: TGCAGTGGGGGACAGGGGTACGAGCAGTACTTC

d_call: -
clone_size: once
j_call: TRBJ2-1
v_call: TRBV7-8
cdr3_aa: CASSPPGANLDEQFF
cdr3_nt: TGTGCCAGCAGCCCACCAGGGGCGAACCTCGATGAGCAGTTCTTC

d_call: -
clone_size: -
j_call: TRBJ1-2
v_call: TRBV5-1
cdr3_aa: CASAAEDTWNYGYTF
cdr3_nt: TGCGCCAGCGCCGCCGAGGACACCTGGAACTATGGCTACACCTTC

d_call: -
clone_size: -
j_call: TRBJ2-3
v_call: TRBV7-9
cdr3_aa: CASSVTTTVGTDTQYF
cdr3_nt: TGTGCCAGCAGCGTAACAACGACAGTTGGCACAGATACGCAGTATTTT

d_call: -
clone_size: -
j_call: TRBJ1-1
v_call: TRBV29-1
cdr3_aa: CSVGRLGRNTEAFF
cdr3_nt: TGCAGCGTTGGCAGATTAGGGCGGAACACTGAAGCTTTCTTT

d_call: TRBD2
clone_size: -
j_call: TRBJ2-6
v_call: TRBV19
cdr3_aa: CASSGRSGIMSSGANVLTF
cdr3_nt: TGTGCCAGTAGCGGACGGAGCGGGATCATGAGCTCTGGGGCCAACGTCCTGACTTTC

d_call: TRBD2
clone_size: -
j_call: TRBJ2-3
v_call: TRBV29-1
cdr3_aa: CSFLGGLAANTDTQYF
cdr3_nt: TGCAGCTTTCTCGGAGGACTAGCGGCGAACACAGATACGCAGTATTTT

d_call: TRBD2
clone_size: few
j_call: TRBJ2-5
v_call: TRBV7-9
cdr3_aa: CASSSMTGLAEETQYF
cdr3_nt: TGTGCCAGCAGCTCAATGACGGGACTAGCGGAGGAGACCCAGTACTTC

d_call: -
clone_size: -
j_call: TRBJ1-1
v_call: TRBV4-1
cdr3_aa: CASSQLDLFAEAFF
cdr3_nt: TGCGCCAGCAGCCAGCTTGACCTTTTCGCTGAAGCTTTCTTT

d_call: -
clone_size: once
j_call: TRBJ2-3
v_call: TRBV2
cdr3_aa: CASSRLDTQYF
cdr3_nt: TGTGCCAGCAGTCGGCTGGATACGCAGTATTTT

d_call: -
clone_size: -
j_call: TRBJ1-5
v_call: TRBV7-8
cdr3_aa: CASSLGAGSQPQHF
cdr3_nt: TGTGCCAGCAGCTTAGGGGCAGGGAGTCAGCCCCAGCATTTT

d_call: -
clone_size: -
j_call: TRBJ2-7
v_call: TRBV11-2
cdr3_aa: CASSLGPDKYEQYF
cdr3_nt: TGTGCCAGCAGCTTAGGACCAGACAAGTACGAGCAGTACTTC

d_call: -
clone_size: -
j_call: TRBJ2-5
v_call: TRBV27
cdr3_aa: CASRGQQETQYF
cdr3_nt: TGTGCCAGCAGAGGACAGCAAGAGACCCAGTACTTC

d_call: -
clone_size: few
j_call: TRBJ2-7
v_call: TRBV4-3
cdr3_aa: CASSQEKGHSYEQYF
cdr3_nt: TGCGCCAGCAGCCAAGAGAAGGGGCACTCCTACGAGCAGTACTTC

d_call: -
clone_size: few
j_call: TRBJ2-7
v_call: TRBV29-1
cdr3_aa: CSVEEEGGYEQYF
cdr3_nt: TGCAGCGTTGAAGAGGAGGGTGGGTACGAGCAGTACTTC

d_call: -
clone_size: -
j_call: TRBJ1-6
v_call: TRBV27
cdr3_aa: CASSLSKGSPLHF
cdr3_nt: TGTGCCAGCAGTTTATCGAAGGGTTCACCCCTCCACTTT

d_call: TRBD2
clone_size: few
j_call: TRBJ2-1
v_call: TRBV5-1
cdr3_aa: CASSSGTNNEQFF
cdr3_nt: TGCGCCAGCAGCTCCGGGACTAACAATGAGCAGTTCTTC

d_call: -
clone_size: few
j_call: TRBJ1-1
v_call: TRBV19
cdr3_aa: CASSQKGTEAFF
cdr3_nt: TGTGCCAGTAGCCAAAAGGGCACTGAAGCTTTCTTT

d_call: -
clone_size: -
j_call: TRBJ2-1
v_call: TRBV13
cdr3_aa: CASSLERGDLYNEQFF
cdr3_nt: TGTGCCAGCAGCTTAGAAAGGGGAGACCTCTACAATGAGCAGTTCTTC

d_call: TRBD1
clone_size: -
j_call: TRBJ1-1
v_call: TRBV9
cdr3_aa: CASSVGDRAREAFF
cdr3_nt: TGTGCCAGCAGCGTAGGCGACAGGGCCCGTGAAGCTTTCTTT

d_call: TRBD1
clone_size: -
j_call: TRBJ1-2
v_call: TRBV13
cdr3_aa: CASSLRRGRDYGYTF
cdr3_nt: TGTGCCAGCAGCCTAAGAAGGGGGCGCGACTATGGCTACACCTTC

d_call: -
clone_size: -
j_call: TRBJ2-7
v_call: TRBV9
cdr3_aa: CASSARDTSYEQYF
cdr3_nt: TGTGCCAGCAGCGCCCGGGACACATCTTACGAGCAGTACTTC

d_call: -
clone_size: -
j_call: TRBJ2-7
v_call: TRBV7-9
cdr3_aa: CASSLVGDEQYF
cdr3_nt: TGTGCCAGCAGCTTAGTGGGGGACGAGCAGTACTTC

d_call: -
clone_size: few
j_call: TRBJ2-1
v_call: TRBV20-1
cdr3_aa: CSARTPGEQFF
cdr3_nt: TGCAGTGCCCGGACCCCCGGGGAGCAGTTCTTC

d_call: TRBD2
clone_size: -
j_call: TRBJ2-3
v_call: TRBV9
cdr3_aa: CASSGRLLAGGNTDTQYF
cdr3_nt: TGTGCCAGCAGCGGACGGCTTCTAGCGGGGGGAAACACAGATACGCAGTATTTT

d_call: -
clone_size: -
j_call: TRBJ2-5
v_call: TRBV6-5
cdr3_aa: CASSSIGIAQETQYF
cdr3_nt: TGTGCCAGCAGTTCAATCGGAATTGCTCAAGAGACCCAGTACTTC

d_call: -
clone_size: -
j_call: TRBJ1-1
v_call: TRBV27
cdr3_aa: CASSLGGEAFF
cdr3_nt: TGTGCCAGCAGTTTAGGGGGTGAAGCTTTCTTT

d_call: -
clone_size: -
j_call: TRBJ2-7
v_call: TRBV7-9
cdr3_aa: CASSWDKSYEQYF
cdr3_nt: TGCGCCAGCAGCTGGGACAAGTCGTACGAGCAGTACTTC

d_call: -
clone_size: -
j_call: TRBJ2-1
v_call: TRBV27
cdr3_aa: CASSGRSNEQFF
cdr3_nt: TGTGCCAGCAGCGGAAGGAGCAATGAGCAGTTCTTC

d_call: TRBD1
clone_size: -
j_call: TRBJ2-7
v_call: TRBV19
cdr3_aa: CASSPDSKPGQEAYEQYF
cdr3_nt: TGTGCCAGTAGTCCCGACTCGAAGCCGGGACAGGAAGCCTACGAGCAGTACTTC

d_call: -
clone_size: -
j_call: TRBJ2-7
v_call: TRBV7-9
cdr3_aa: CASSPLTYEQYF
cdr3_nt: TGTGCCAGCAGCCCTCTGACCTACGAGCAGTACTTC

d_call: -
clone_size: -
j_call: TRBJ2-7
v_call: TRBV13
cdr3_aa: CASSMTERSPYEQYF
cdr3_nt: TGTGCCAGCAGCATGACCGAGCGTTCCCCCTACGAGCAGTACTTC

d_call: -
clone_size: few
j_call: TRBJ2-2
v_call: TRBV4-2
cdr3_aa: CASSQEAVAGELFF
cdr3_nt: TGTGCCAGCAGCCAAGAGGCGGTAGCTGGGGAGCTGTTTTTT

d_call: -
clone_size: -
j_call: TRBJ2-2
v_call: TRBV4-1
cdr3_aa: CASSQDFRELFF
cdr3_nt: TGCGCCAGCAGCCAAGATTTTCGGGAGCTGTTTTTT

d_call: -
clone_size: few
j_call: TRBJ2-5
v_call: TRBV7-8
cdr3_aa: CASSVSVSSVQETQYF
cdr3_nt: TGTGCCAGCAGCGTTAGCGTAAGCTCGGTCCAAGAGACCCAGTACTTC

d_call: TRBD1
clone_size: -
j_call: TRBJ2-7
v_call: TRBV6-5
cdr3_aa: CASSSVTGAFYEQYF
cdr3_nt: TGTGCCAGCAGTTCTGTGACAGGGGCCTTCTACGAGCAGTACTTC

d_call: -
clone_size: few
j_call: TRBJ2-1
v_call: TRBV7-9
cdr3_aa: CASSSETVTYNEQFF
cdr3_nt: TGTGCCAGCAGCTCGGAGACTGTCACCTACAATGAGCAGTTCTTC

d_call: TRBD2
clone_size: -
j_call: TRBJ2-1
v_call: TRBV29-1
cdr3_aa: CSGGLAGVYNEQFF
cdr3_nt: TGCAGCGGGGGACTAGCGGGAGTCTACAATGAGCAGTTCTTC